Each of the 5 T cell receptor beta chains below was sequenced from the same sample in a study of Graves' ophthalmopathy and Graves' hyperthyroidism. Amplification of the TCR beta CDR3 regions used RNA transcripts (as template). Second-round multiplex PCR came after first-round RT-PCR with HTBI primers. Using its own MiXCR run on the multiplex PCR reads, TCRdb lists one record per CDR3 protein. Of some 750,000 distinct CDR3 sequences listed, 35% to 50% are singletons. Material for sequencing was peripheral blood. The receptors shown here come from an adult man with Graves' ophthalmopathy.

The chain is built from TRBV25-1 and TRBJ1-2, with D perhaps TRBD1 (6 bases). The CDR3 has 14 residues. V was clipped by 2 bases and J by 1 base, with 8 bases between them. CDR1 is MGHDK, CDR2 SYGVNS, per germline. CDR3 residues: CASSEQGSNYGYTF. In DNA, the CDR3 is TGTGCCAGCAGTGAACAGGGGAGTAACTATGGCTACACCTTC.

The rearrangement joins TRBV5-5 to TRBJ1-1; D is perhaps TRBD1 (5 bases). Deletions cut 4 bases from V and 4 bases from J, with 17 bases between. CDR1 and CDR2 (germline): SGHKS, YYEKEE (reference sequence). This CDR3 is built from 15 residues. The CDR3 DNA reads TGTGCCAGCAGCAAGGAACAGGAGGTTTTCACTGAAGCTTTCTTT. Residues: CASSKEQEVFTEAFF.

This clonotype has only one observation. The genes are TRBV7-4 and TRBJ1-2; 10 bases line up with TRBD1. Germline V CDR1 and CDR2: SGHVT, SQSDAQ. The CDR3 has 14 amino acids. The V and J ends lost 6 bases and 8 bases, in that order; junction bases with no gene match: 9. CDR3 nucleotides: TGTGCCAGCAGTCGGGACAGGGGCGCGGAGGGCTACACCTTC. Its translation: CASSRDRGAEGYTF.

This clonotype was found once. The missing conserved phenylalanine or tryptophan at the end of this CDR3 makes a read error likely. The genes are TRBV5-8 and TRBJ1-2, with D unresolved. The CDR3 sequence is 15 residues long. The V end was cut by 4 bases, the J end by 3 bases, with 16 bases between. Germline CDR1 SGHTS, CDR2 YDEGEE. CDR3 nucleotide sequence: TGTGCCAGCAGCGGCCCATTTCAAAGGCACTATGGCTACACCCTC. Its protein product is CASSGPFQRHYGYTL.

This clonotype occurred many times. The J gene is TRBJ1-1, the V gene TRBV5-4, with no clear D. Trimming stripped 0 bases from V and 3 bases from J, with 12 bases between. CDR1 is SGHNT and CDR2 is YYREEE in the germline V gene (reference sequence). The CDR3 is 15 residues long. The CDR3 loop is CASSLAGSTHTEAFF. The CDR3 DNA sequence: TGTGCCAGCAGCTTGGCCGGGTCGACTCACACTGAAGCTTTCTTT.